What follows is one T cell receptor (beta chain) and its context. Its antigen is still unknown. Base qualities were left out, and no much larger clone turns up one base away. The receptor library was made with the immunoSEQ multiplex PCR assay. Alongside multiparametric flow cytometry, deep sequencing of rearranged TCR beta loci was used to profile the T cell repertoires. The immuneACCESS repertoire file appears here via TCRdb, limited to in-frame rearrangements. These files lack a portion of the clones; in checked studies, under half of the deficit traces to unresolved V genes, and the cause of the others is not known. This sample lists about 20,000 clones; around four fifths were detected once. The ten top clones hold 2.9% of the sample. The sample belongs to a study of lymphopenia after photon versus proton radiotherapy (dated by TCRdb to between 2018 and 2021). Study-wide context: The study compared the immunological effects of photon versus proton radiation therapy in patients with gastrointestinal tumors who developed high-grade lymphopenia. A cohort of around 20 patients with gastrointestinal tumors who received either photon or proton therapy and subsequently developed lymphopenia was included. The study aimed to characterize how the two radiation modalities differ in their impact on the immune system. The research as a whole found: During treatment, patients who received photon therapy lost naive T cells and TCR diversity and gained effector/memory populations, whereas patients who received proton therapy remained relatively stable. The survival association was assessed only in patients who died, and better survival with proton therapy was presented by the authors as a possibility rather than a demonstrated result. Across the cohort, among patients who died, a greater drop in TCR diversity after the nadir was inversely correlated with overall survival time. After the lymphocyte count nadir, repertoires from photon-treated patients showed oligoclonal expansion, particularly of CD8+ Temra cells, and this expansion drove the decline in diversity.

There are 16 amino acids in the CDR3, from cysteine to phenylalanine inclusive. Only the CDR3 portion is preserved as DNA: 48 bases, with reading frame beginning at the first base. V trim: 1 base; J trim: 1 base; unmatched bases: 3. CDR1 and CDR2 are drawn from the germline V gene (reference sequence): LNHDA, SQIVND. The chain is assembled from TRBV19 and TRBJ1-5; 8 junctional bases match TRBD1. The TCR was taken from a woman aged 45-65 years with pancreatic cancer. The sequencing here drew on peripheral blood, taken from a patient treated with photon-based radiotherapy. The CDR3 region has the sequence CASSIGQGRSNQPQHF. The nucleotide sequence reads as follows: TGTGCCAGTAGTATAGGACAGGGGCGAAGCAATCAGCCCCAGCATTTT. Reference TRBV19 and TRBJ1-5 proteins supply the regions before and after the CDR3; the full variable domain is: DGGITQSPKYLFRKEGQNVTLSCEQNLNHDAMYWYRQDPGQGLRLIYYSQIVNDFQKGDIAEGYSVSREKKESFPLTVTSAQKNPTAFYLCASSIGQGRSNQPQHFGDGTRLSIL.